The rows below give T cell receptor beta chains drawn from one sample of a study of blood T cells in healthy people across ages. MiXCR was run by TCRdb on the 5' RACE reads, yielding one entry per CDR3 protein. The sample shows about a million distinct CDR3 sequences, just over 50% of them seen only once. Sequences were obtained from blood. All receptors come from a woman aged 55-69 years in good health. The CDR3 runs from the conserved cysteine through the conserved F or W. A D gene is named only where the DNA matches it firmly. Rows may omit the clone size; those that give it use once, few, many or a size class.

cdr3_aa cdr3_nt v_call d_call j_call clone_size
CASSPSYDRGFEAFF TGTGCCAGCAGCCCCAGTTATGACAGGGGATTTGAAGCTTTCTTT TRBV7-9 TRBD1 TRBJ1-1 NA
CASSQEDSSYNEQYF TGCGCCAGCAGCCAAGAGGATAGCTCCTACAATGAGCAGTACTTC TRBV4-3 NA TRBJ2-7 NA
CASSLDHAGLEQYF TGTGCCAGTAGCTTAGATCACGCGGGACTAGAGCAGTACTTC TRBV11-2 TRBD2 TRBJ2-7 once
CASSLAWTSGRRSYEQYF TGTGCCAGCAGCTTAGCTTGGACTAGCGGGAGGAGGTCCTACGAGCAGTACTTC TRBV7-2 TRBD2 TRBJ2-7 few
CSASTLGTGAYNEQFF TGCAGTGCTTCTACCCTCGGTACTGGAGCCTACAATGAGCAGTTCTTC TRBV20-1 NA TRBJ2-1 few
CASSVDGRISNQPQHF TGTGCCAGCAGCGTAGATGGGAGGATTAGCAATCAGCCCCAGCATTTT TRBV9 NA TRBJ1-5 NA
CASSWRTGGGYTF TGTGCCAGCAGCTGGAGGACAGGGGGCGGCTACACCTTC TRBV7-2 TRBD1 TRBJ1-2 few
CASSEGVEAFF TGTGCCAGCAGTGAAGGCGTAGAAGCTTTCTTT TRBV6-1 NA TRBJ1-1 NA
CASSEGQGSTGANVLTF TGCGCCAGCAGCGAAGGACAGGGGTCAACTGGGGCCAACGTCCTGACTTTC TRBV4-1 TRBD1 TRBJ2-6 NA
CASSLVAGAEQFF TGCGCCAGCAGCCTAGTAGCGGGAGCTGAGCAGTTCTTC TRBV5-1 TRBD2 TRBJ2-1 few
CASSLSLAASSYEQYF TGTGCCAGCAGCTTATCACTAGCGGCCAGCTCCTACGAGCAGTACTTC TRBV7-2 TRBD2 TRBJ2-7 few
CASSPTAPGTKNIQYF TGTGCCAGCTCACCGACGGCCCCAGGAACCAAAAACATTCAGTACTTC TRBV18 NA TRBJ2-4 few
CASSPRTSGRNEQFF TGTGCCAGCAGTCCACGGACTAGCGGGAGGAATGAGCAGTTCTTC TRBV7-2 TRBD2 TRBJ2-1 many
CASSESAYTDTQYF TGTGCCAGCAGTGAATCGGCATACACAGATACGCAGTATTTT TRBV2 NA TRBJ2-3 NA
CASSRPGANSKGGNSPLHF TGCGCCAGCAGCCGCCCTGGTGCCAACTCAAAGGGTGGTAATTCACCCCTCCACTTT TRBV4-1 NA TRBJ1-6 few
CASSVGVGGEVKYF TGTGCCAGCAGCGTAGGGGTGGGGGGCGAGGTGAAGTACTTC TRBV7-2 NA TRBJ2-4 few
CASSLAGQPMNTEAFF TGCGCCAGCAGCCTAGCGGGACAGCCAATGAACACTGAAGCTTTCTTT TRBV5-1 TRBD1 TRBJ1-1 NA
CSAIGTEYYEQYF TGCAGTGCTATTGGGACAGAGTATTACGAGCAGTACTTC TRBV20-1 TRBD1 TRBJ2-7 once
CASSLNAGETQYF TGTGCCAGCAGCTTAAACGCAGGAGAGACCCAGTACTTC TRBV7-3 NA TRBJ2-5 NA
CASSDYQAGEQYF TGCGCCAGCAGTGATTACCAAGCGGGCGAGCAGTACTTC TRBV10-1 NA TRBJ2-7 NA
CSARTGTVYGYTF TGCAGTGCTAGGACGGGGACTGTATATGGCTACACCTTC TRBV20-1 NA TRBJ1-2 few
CASSQGTSPLHF TGCGCCAGCAGCCAAGGAACCTCACCCCTCCACTTT TRBV4-1 NA TRBJ1-6 NA
CASSQGGSGGTLPYEQYF TGCGCCAGCAGCCAAGGGGGCTCCGGGGGGACCTTACCCTACGAGCAGTACTTC TRBV4-1 TRBD2 TRBJ2-7 NA
CSAPPRGSTDTQYF TGCAGTGCTCCTCCTCGGGGCAGCACAGATACGCAGTATTTT TRBV20-1 NA TRBJ2-3 NA
CATRPGVNTQYF TGTGCCACCCGTCCCGGGGTGAATACGCAGTATTTT TRBV6-5 NA TRBJ2-3 few
CASSQEWPYNEQFF TGTGCCAGCAGCCAAGAATGGCCCTACAATGAGCAGTTCTTC TRBV14 NA TRBJ2-1 few
CATSEMGRLGGVDTQYF TGTGCCACCAGTGAAATGGGGCGCCTCGGGGGGGTGGATACGCAGTATTTT TRBV24-1 TRBD2 TRBJ2-3 NA
CASEGEGLVGQFF TGTGCCTCCGAAGGGGAGGGCCTGGTGGGGCAGTTCTTC TRBV11-2 TRBD2 TRBJ2-1 many
CSVASEMVLAGVEQYF TGCAGTGTGGCCTCCGAGATGGTACTAGCGGGAGTCGAGCAGTACTTC TRBV20-1 TRBD2 TRBJ2-7 many
CASSRTGNTGELFF TGCGCCAGCAGCCGGACAGGGAACACCGGGGAGCTGTTTTTT TRBV4-1 TRBD1 TRBJ2-2 NA
CASSQGGTGGAGANVLTF TGCGCCAGCAGCCAAGGTGGTACAGGGGGCGCTGGGGCCAACGTCCTGACTTTC TRBV4-1 TRBD1 TRBJ2-6 NA
CASSTGTEYQEAQYF TGTGCCAGCAGCACCGGGACAGAGTACCAAGAGGCCCAGTACTTC TRBV11-1 TRBD1 TRBJ2-5 NA
CSAGPLNYEQYF TGCAGTGCTGGACCACTAAACTACGAGCAGTACTTC TRBV20-1 NA TRBJ2-7 NA
CSARLTTGTSEQFF TGCAGTGCTCGATTAACCACCGGGACAAGCGAGCAGTTCTTC TRBV20-1 NA TRBJ2-1 NA
CASRNSGSYNEQYF TGTGCCAGCAGGAATAGCGGGTCCTACAATGAGCAGTACTTC TRBV28 TRBD2 TRBJ2-5 once
CAGSRDRVSTDTQYF TGTGCCGGCAGCCGTGACAGGGTTAGCACAGATACGCAGTATTTT TRBV6-5 TRBD1 TRBJ2-3 NA
CARIWWQFLQGGYTF TGTGCCAGGATCTGGTGGCAGTTCTTACAGGGTGGCTACACCTTC TRBV11-2 NA TRBJ1-2 NA
CASSLAGPSGNTDTQYF TGTGCCAGCAGCTTAGCGGGCCCTAGCGGGAACACAGATACGCAGTATTTT TRBV7-8 TRBD2 TRBJ2-3 once
CASSPLSGRLYNEQFF TGTGCCAGCAGTCCTTTAAGCGGGAGGCTCTACAATGAGCAGTTCTTC TRBV27 TRBD2 TRBJ2-1 once
CASKSPDAAGELFF TGTGCCAGCAAAAGCCCGGATGCGGCCGGGGAGCTGTTTTTT TRBV7-9 NA TRBJ2-2 NA
CSAPRLAGQETQYF TGCAGTGCCCCCCGACTAGCGGGGCAAGAGACCCAGTACTTC TRBV20-1 TRBD2 TRBJ2-5 NA
CASSQTDQMGEQYF TGTGCCAGCAGCCAGACCGACCAAATGGGCGAGCAGTACTTC TRBV3-1 NA TRBJ2-7 NA
CASSQDPDLPGEKLFF TGCGCCAGCAGCCAAGATCCGGACCTTCCTGGTGAAAAACTGTTTTTT TRBV4-1 NA TRBJ1-4 few
CASSSDTTSSGGANVLTF TGTGCCAGCAGTTCGGACACTACGTCCAGTGGGGGGGCCAACGTCCTGACTTTC TRBV6-5 NA TRBJ2-6 NA
CASSVRQTTDTQYF TGTGCCAGCAGCGTAAGACAAACGACAGATACGCAGTATTTT TRBV11-2 NA TRBJ2-3 NA
CSGVGGAWGNEQFF TGCAGTGGGGTTGGAGGAGCTTGGGGCAATGAGCAGTTCTTC TRBV20-1 NA TRBJ2-1 NA
CASSQDLRNNNEQYF TGTGCCAGCAGCCAAGATCTCCGGAATAACAATGAGCAGTACTTC TRBV4-2 NA TRBJ2-7 NA
CASSGGGRNSYEQYF TGTGCCAGCAGTGGAGGGGGCCGAAACTCCTACGAGCAGTACTTC TRBV6-5 NA TRBJ2-7 NA
CASTQTSGSSYNEQFF TGCGCCAGCACCCAGACTAGCGGGAGTTCTTACAATGAGCAGTTCTTC TRBV5-1 TRBD2 TRBJ2-1 few
CASSLDRETQHF TGTGCCAGCAGCTTAGACAGGGAAACCCAGCATTTT TRBV7-2 NA TRBJ1-5 NA
CASITPRADTQYF TGTGCCAGCATAACCCCCCGGGCAGATACGCAGTATTTT TRBV6-5 NA TRBJ2-3 NA
CASSFTDWFNEQFF TGTGCCAGCAGTTTTACGGACTGGTTCAATGAGCAGTTCTTC TRBV28 NA TRBJ2-1 few
CASSSGARGSPLHF TGTGCCAGCAGCTCGGGGGCGCGGGGGTCACCCCTCCACTTT TRBV7-9 NA TRBJ1-6 few
CAIRLAGGPSETQYF TGTGCCATCAGATTAGCGGGAGGTCCTTCAGAGACCCAGTACTTC TRBV10-3 TRBD2 TRBJ2-5 few
CASSFGGGTGVNEQYF TGTGCCAGCAGCTTCGGGGGGGGGACAGGGGTGAACGAGCAGTACTTC TRBV7-9 TRBD1 TRBJ2-7 NA
CASSEDRSSYEQYF TGTGCCAGCAGCGAGGACAGGAGCTCCTACGAGCAGTACTTC TRBV5-6 TRBD1 TRBJ2-7 NA
CASSFAAEGYTF TGTGCCAGCAGCTTTGCTGCAGAGGGCTACACCTTC TRBV7-9 NA TRBJ1-2 NA
CASSPLDRFPGDTQYF TGTGCCAGCAGTCCCCTTGACAGATTCCCGGGAGATACGCAGTATTTT TRBV28 NA TRBJ2-3 NA
CATLTGTNLDTQYF TGTGCCACCCTGACAGGGACCAACCTAGATACGCAGTATTTT TRBV10-3 TRBD1 TRBJ2-3 NA